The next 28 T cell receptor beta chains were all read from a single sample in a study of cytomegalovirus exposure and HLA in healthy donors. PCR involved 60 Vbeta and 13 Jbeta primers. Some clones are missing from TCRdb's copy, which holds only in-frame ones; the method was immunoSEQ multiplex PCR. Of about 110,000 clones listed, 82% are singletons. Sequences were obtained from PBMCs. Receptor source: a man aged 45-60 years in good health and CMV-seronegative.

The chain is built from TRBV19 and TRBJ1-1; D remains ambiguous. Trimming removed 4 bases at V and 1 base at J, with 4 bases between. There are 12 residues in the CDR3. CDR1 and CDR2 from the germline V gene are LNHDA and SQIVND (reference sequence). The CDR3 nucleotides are TGTGCCAGTAGTAGAGGGAACACTGAAGCTTTCTTT. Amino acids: CASSRGNTEAFF.

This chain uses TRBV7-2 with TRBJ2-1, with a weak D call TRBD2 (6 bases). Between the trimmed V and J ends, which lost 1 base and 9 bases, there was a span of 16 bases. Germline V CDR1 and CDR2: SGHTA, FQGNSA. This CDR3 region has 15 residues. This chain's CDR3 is CASSLGVTRLGEQFF. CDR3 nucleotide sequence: TGTGCCAGCAGCTTAGGGGTGACTAGATTGGGTGAGCAGTTCTTC.

This chain's CDR3 is CASSRDTSDTQYF. The CDR3 DNA reads TGTGCCAGCAGCCGGGACACTTCAGATACGCAGTATTTT. J is TRBJ2-3 and V is TRBV2, with D possibly TRBD1 on 6 matching bases. This CDR3 is 13 amino acids long. Trimming took off 6 bases at V and 4 bases at J, with 11 bases between the two ends. Germline V gives CDR1 SNHLY, CDR2 FYNNEI.

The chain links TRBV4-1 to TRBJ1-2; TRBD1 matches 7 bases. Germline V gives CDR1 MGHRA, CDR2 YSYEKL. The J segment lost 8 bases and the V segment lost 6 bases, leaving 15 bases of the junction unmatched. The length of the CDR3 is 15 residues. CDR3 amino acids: CASSLPRDSIRGYTF. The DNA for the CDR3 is TGCGCCAGCAGTCTTCCTCGGGACAGCATCCGCGGCTACACCTTC.

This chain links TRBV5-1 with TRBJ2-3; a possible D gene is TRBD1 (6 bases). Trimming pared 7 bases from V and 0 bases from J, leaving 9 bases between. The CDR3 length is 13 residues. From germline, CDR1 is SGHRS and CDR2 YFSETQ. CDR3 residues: CASLGASTDTQYF. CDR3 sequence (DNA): TGCGCCAGCTTGGGGGCTAGCACAGATACGCAGTATTTT.

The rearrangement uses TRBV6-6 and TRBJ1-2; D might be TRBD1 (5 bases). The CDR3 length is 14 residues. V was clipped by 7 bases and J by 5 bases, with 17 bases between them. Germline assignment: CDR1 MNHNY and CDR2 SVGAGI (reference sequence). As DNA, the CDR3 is TGTGCCAGCAACAACTGGAGCCAGGGATATGGCTACACCTTC. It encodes CASNNWSQGYGYTF.

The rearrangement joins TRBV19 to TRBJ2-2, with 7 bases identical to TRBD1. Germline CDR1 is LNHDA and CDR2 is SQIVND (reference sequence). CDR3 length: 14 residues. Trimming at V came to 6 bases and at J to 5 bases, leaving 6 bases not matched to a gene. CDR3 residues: CASRYDRETGELFF. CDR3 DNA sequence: TGTGCCAGTAGATATGACAGGGAGACCGGGGAGCTGTTTTTT.

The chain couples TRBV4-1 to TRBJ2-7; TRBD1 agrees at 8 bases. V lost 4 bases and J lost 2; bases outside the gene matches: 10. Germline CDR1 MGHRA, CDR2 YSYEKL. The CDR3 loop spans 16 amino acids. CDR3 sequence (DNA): TGCGCCAGCAGCCCAGAGACCCGGGACAGGCCCTACGAGCAGTACTTC. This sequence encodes CASSPETRDRPYEQYF.

In DNA, the CDR3 is TGTGCCAGCAAGCAGGGGGCCAACCTAGGTAATGAGCAGTTCTTC. Amino acid sequence: CASKQGANLGNEQFF. This chain joins TRBV5-4 and TRBJ2-1, with 8 nucleotides matching TRBD1. Germline CDR1 reads SGHNT; CDR2 reads YYREEE (reference sequence). The CDR3 extends over 15 amino acids. Trimming removed 6 bases from V and 7 bases from J; junction bases left unmatched: 12. Drawing the rest from reference TRBV5-4 and TRBJ2-1, the complete variable domain is ETGVTQSPTHLIKTRGQQVTLRCSSQSGHNTVSWYQQALGQGPQFIFQYYREEENGRGNFPPRFSGLQFPNYSSELNVNALELDDSALYLCASKQGANLGNEQFFGPGTRLTVL.

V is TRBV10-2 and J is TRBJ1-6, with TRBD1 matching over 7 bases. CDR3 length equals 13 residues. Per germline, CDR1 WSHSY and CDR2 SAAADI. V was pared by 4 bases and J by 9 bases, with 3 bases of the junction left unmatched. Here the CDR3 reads CASSGTGFSPLHF. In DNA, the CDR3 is TGCGCCAGCAGTGGGACAGGCTTTTCACCCCTCCACTTT.

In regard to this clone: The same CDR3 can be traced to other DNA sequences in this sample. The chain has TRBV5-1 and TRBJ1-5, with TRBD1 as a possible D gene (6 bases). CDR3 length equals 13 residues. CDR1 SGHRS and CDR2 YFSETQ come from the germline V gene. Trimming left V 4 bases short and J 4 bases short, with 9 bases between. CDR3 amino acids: CASSPDRNQPQHF. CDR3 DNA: TGCGCCAGCAGCCCCGACAGGAATCAGCCCCAGCATTTT.

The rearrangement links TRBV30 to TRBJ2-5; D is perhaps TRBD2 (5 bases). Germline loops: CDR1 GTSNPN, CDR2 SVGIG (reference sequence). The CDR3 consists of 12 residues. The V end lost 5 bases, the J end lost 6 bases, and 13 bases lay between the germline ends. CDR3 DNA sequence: TGTGCCTGGGGCCGGGAATTACAGACCCAGTACTTC. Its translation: CAWGRELQTQYF.

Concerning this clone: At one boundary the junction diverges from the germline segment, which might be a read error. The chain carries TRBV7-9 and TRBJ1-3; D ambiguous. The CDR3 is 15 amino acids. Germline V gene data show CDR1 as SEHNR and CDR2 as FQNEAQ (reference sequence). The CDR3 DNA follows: TGTTCCAGCAGCTTAGTCTCCGTCTCTGGAAACACCATATATTTT. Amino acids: CSSSLVSVSGNTIYF.

The DNA for the CDR3 is TGTGCCAGCAGCCCCCACGCGACAGCAAGAACAGATACGCAGTATTTT. As protein: CASSPHATARTDTQYF. The genes are TRBV11-3 and TRBJ2-3, with D maybe TRBD1 (5 bases). CDR1 is SGHNT, CDR2 YENEEA, per germline. V lost 5 bases to trimming and J lost 3 bases, with 18 bases between them. The CDR3 has 16 amino acids.

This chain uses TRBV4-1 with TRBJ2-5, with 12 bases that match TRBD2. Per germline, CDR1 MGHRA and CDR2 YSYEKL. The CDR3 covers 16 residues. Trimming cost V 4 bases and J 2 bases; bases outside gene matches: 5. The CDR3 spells CASSRRLAGDQETQYF. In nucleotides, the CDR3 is TGCGCCAGCAGCCGAAGACTAGCGGGGGATCAAGAGACCCAGTACTTC.

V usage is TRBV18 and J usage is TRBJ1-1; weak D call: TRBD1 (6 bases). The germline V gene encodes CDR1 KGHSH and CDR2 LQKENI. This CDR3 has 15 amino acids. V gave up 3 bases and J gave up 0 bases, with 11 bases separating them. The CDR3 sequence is CASSPGTLMNTEAFF. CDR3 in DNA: TGTGCCAGCTCACCTGGGACATTGATGAACACTGAAGCTTTCTTT.

The CDR3 coding sequence is TGTGCCAGCAGTGAAGTCAGGAATAATTCACCCCTCCACTTT. Translated, it gives CASSEVRNNSPLHF. The chain uses TRBV6-1 and TRBJ1-6, with unresolved D. The CDR3 has 14 amino acids. The V gene's germline CDR1 is MNHNS and CDR2 SASEGT. Trimming removed 1 base from V and 5 bases from J, with 6 bases in between.

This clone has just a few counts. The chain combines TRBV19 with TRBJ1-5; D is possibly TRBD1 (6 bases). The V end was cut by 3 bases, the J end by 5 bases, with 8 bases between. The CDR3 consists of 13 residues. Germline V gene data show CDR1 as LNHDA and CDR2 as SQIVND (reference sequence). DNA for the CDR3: TGTGCCAGTAGTATCCCAGGGGATCAGCCCCAGCATTTT. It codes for CASSIPGDQPQHF.

The CDR3 nucleotides read TGTGCCAGCTCATCAACAGGGGAGACGCTGAAGAATTCACCCCTCCACTTT. It yields the protein CASSSTGETLKNSPLHF. This rearrangement joins TRBV18 to TRBJ1-6, with 7 bases that match TRBD1. Germline CDR1 KGHSH, CDR2 LQKENI. The CDR3 runs 17 residues. The trim removed 5 bases at V and 7 bases at J, leaving 14 bases unmatched.

As DNA, the CDR3 is TGTGCCAGCAGTTACTCCCAGAACACTGAAGCTTTCTTT. As protein: CASSYSQNTEAFF. The chain joins TRBV6-5 to TRBJ1-1; no clear D. Germline V lookup: CDR1 MNHEY, CDR2 SVGAGI. The CDR3 extends over 13 amino acids. Trimming took 0 bases from V and 1 from J, leaving 3 bases between them.

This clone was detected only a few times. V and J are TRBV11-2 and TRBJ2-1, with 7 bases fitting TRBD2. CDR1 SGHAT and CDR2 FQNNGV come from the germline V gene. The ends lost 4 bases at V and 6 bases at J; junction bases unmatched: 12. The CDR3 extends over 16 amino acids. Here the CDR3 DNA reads TGTGCCAGCAGCTCCCTGGGAGGGAGAACTAGCAATGAGCAGTTCTTC. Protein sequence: CASSSLGGRTSNEQFF. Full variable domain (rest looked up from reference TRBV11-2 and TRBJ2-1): EAGVAQSPRYKIIEKRQSVAFWCNPISGHATLYWYQQILGQGPKLLIQFQNNGVVDDSQLPKDRFSAERLKGVDSTLKIQPAKLEDSAVYLCASSSLGGRTSNEQFFGPGTRLTVL.

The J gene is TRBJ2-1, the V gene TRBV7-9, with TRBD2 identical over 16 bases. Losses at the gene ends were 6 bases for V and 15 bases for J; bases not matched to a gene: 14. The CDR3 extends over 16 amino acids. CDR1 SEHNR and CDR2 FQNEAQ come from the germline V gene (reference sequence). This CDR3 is CASSPTPGLAGGRLFF. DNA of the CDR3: TGTGCCAGCAGTCCCACACCGGGACTAGCGGGGGGGCGATTGTTCTTC.

Here the CDR3 reads CASSPRRQGAAGNTIYF. CDR3 sequence (DNA): TGTGCCAGCAGCCCAAGGAGACAGGGGGCGGCTGGAAACACCATATATTTT. The chain recombines TRBV5-4 with TRBJ1-3; 10 nucleotides line up with TRBD1. The CDR3 extends over 17 amino acids. Germline V gives CDR1 SGHNT, CDR2 YYREEE (reference sequence). The V and J ends lost 4 bases and 2 bases, in that order; junction bases with no gene match: 9.

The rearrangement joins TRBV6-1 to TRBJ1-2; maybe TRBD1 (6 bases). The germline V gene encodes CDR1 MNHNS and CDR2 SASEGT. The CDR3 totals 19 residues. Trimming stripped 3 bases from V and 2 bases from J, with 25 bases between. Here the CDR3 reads CASSDPLTGLARPNYGYTF. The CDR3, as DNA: TGTGCCAGCAGTGACCCCTTGACAGGCTTGGCAAGACCGAACTATGGCTACACCTTC.

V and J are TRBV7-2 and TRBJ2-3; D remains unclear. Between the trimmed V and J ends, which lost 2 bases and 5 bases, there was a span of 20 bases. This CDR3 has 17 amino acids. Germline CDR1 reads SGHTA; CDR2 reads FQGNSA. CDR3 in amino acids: CASSLITATLYLDTQYF. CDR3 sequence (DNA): TGTGCCAGCAGCTTAATCACAGCTACCTTATACTTAGATACGCAGTATTTT.

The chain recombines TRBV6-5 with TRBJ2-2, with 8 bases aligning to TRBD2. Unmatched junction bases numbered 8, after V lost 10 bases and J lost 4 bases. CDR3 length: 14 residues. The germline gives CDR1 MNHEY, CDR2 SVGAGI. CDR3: CATLRGGGTGELFF. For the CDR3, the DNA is TGTGCCACCCTCCGGGGGGGCGGCACCGGGGAGCTGTTTTTT.

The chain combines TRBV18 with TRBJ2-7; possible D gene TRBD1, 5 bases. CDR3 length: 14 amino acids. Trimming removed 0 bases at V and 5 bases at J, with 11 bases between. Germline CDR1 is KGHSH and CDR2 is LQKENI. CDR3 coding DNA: TGTGCCAGCTCACCACCGAGTACAGGCAACGAGCAGTACTTC. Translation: CASSPPSTGNEQYF.

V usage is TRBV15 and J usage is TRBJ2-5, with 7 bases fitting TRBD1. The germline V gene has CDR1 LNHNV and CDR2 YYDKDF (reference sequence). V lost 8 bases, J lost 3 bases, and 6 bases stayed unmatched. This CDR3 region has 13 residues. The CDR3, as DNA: TGTGCCACCCACAGGGGCACAGAAGAGACCCAGTACTTC. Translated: CATHRGTEETQYF.